This T cell receptor beta chain was observed in a study of CD4+ T cells in melanoma (dated by TCRdb to the early 2020s). For the wider study: The study examined neoantigen-specific CD4+ T cells in human melanoma.

The paper's findings and limits, for the study overall: According to the report, neoantigen-specific CD4+ T cells in melanoma displayed diverse differentiation states. The report described a correlation between neoantigen-specific CD4+ T cells and the function of CD8+ T cells, macrophages and B cells.

Trimming costs V 10 bases and J 4 bases, and their ends lie 17 bases apart. Taken from cysteine to phenylalanine, the CDR3 has 15 residues. The sequence is cut down to CDR3 DNA, 45 bases in frame from base 1. CDR1 and CDR2, per the germline V gene, are MGHDK and SYGVNS. Library creation used the immunoSEQ multiplex PCR assay. TCRdb limited this immuneACCESS table to in-frame rearrangements with V and J called. A share of clones is missing; checked studies link under half to unresolved V genes, and the rest is unexplained. In this sample the table shows some 110,000 clones, 92% of which occur a single time. Roughly 3.3% of the sample is held by the ten biggest clonotypes. Concerning this clone itself: No cognate antigen has been identified for it. Base qualities are missing; no much larger clone stands one base away.

Donors were patients with melanoma. Material: peripheral blood. The sequence links TRBV25-1 to TRBJ2-6; the D segment may tentatively be TRBD1 or TRBD2, each giving 6 matched bases. This receptor was identified in a human donor with melanoma. The CDR3 region has the sequence CATGGPLGGANVLTF. The bases read TGTGCCACTGGGGGGCCCCTTGGAGGGGCCAACGTCCTGACTTTC.